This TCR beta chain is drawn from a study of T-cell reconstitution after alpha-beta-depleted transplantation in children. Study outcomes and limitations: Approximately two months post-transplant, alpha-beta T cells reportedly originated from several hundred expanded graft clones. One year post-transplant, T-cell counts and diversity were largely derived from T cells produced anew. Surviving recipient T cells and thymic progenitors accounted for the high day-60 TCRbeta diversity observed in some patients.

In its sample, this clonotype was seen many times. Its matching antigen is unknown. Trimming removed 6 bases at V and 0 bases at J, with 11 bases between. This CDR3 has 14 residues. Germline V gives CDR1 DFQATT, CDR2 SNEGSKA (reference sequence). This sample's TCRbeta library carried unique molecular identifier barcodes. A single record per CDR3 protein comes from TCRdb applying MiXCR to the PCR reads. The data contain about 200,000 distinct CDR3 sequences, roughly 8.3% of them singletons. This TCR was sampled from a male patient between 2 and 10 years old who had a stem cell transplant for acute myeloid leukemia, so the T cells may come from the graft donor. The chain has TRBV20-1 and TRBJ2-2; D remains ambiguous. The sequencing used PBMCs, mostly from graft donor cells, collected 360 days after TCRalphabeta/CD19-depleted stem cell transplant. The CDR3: CSAPREANTGELFF. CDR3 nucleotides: TGCAGTGCCCCCCGCGAGGCGAACACCGGGGAGCTGTTTTTT.